What follows are 5 T cell receptor beta chains derived from one specimen sequenced in a study of blood T cell repertoires in COVID-19. Sequenced by immunoSEQ multiplex PCR; TCRdb stores in-frame clones only, minus some. The sample yields a few hundred thousand clones, 91% seen once. Sequencing used PBMCs or T cells enriched from blood (not recorded which). The receptor set was obtained from a human donor in a cohort exposed to, infected with or recovered from COVID-19 (not recorded which). The donor label of this sample is uncertain.

V and J are TRBV25-1 and TRBJ1-2; D might be TRBD1 (5 bases). The V end was cut by 1 base, the J end by 5 bases, with 14 bases between. The length of the CDR3 is 15 residues. Germline V gives CDR1 MGHDK, CDR2 SYGVNS. The chain's CDR3 is CASSEWADKGYGYTF. The CDR3 nucleotides are TGTGCCAGCAGTGAATGGGCGGACAAGGGGTATGGCTACACCTTC.

This clone was observed once. The chain employs TRBV6-1 and TRBJ1-5; D ambiguous. The V end lost 2 bases, the J end lost 8 bases, and 7 bases lay between the germline ends. Germline V gene lookup returns CDR1 MNHNS and CDR2 SASEGT. CDR3 length: 12 residues. The CDR3 coding sequence is TGTGCCAGCAGTGAAAGGCGGGAGCCCCAGCATTTT. Encoded protein: CASSERREPQHF.

CDR3 bases: TGTGCCAGCAGCAACACTAATTTAGTCCCTGTGCAGAACTATGGCTACACCTTC. Protein sequence: CASSNTNLVPVQNYGYTF. The V call is TRBV7-9, the J call TRBJ1-2; no clear D. This CDR3 is 18 amino acids long. V dropped 5 bases and J dropped 2 bases, with 24 bases sitting between them. CDR1 is SEHNR and CDR2 is FQNEAQ in the germline V gene (reference sequence).

The chain employs TRBV21-1 and TRBJ2-7; the D call of TRBD1 is as the table states it, not checked on the DNA. TRBV21-1 is an annotated pseudogene. This CDR3 is 16 amino acids long. For the CDR3, the DNA is TGTGCCAGCAGCTCCCGAAGGACCAGGGAATTCGACGAGCAGTACTTC. Its translation is CASSSRRTREFDEQYF.

This clone was recorded only once. The rearrangement uses TRBV5-4 and TRBJ2-1; 9 bases agree with TRBD1. V trimming: 0 bases; J trimming: 7 bases; junction bases outside the gene matches: 2. CDR1 is SGHNT, CDR2 YYREEE, per germline (reference sequence). The CDR3 totals 14 residues. The chain's CDR3 is CASSLGTGENEQFF. CDR3 DNA: TGTGCCAGCAGCTTGGGGACAGGGGAGAATGAGCAGTTCTTC.